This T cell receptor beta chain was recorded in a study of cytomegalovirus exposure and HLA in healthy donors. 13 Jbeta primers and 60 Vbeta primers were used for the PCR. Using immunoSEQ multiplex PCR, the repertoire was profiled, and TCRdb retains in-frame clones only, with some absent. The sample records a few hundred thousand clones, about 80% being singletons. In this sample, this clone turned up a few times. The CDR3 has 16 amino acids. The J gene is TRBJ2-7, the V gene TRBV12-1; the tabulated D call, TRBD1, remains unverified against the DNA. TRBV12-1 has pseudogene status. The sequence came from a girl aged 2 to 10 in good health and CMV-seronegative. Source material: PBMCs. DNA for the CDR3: TGTGCCAGCAGCTTTATCCGGGACAGGGAATCCTACGAGCAGTACTTC. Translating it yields CASSFIRDRESYEQYF.